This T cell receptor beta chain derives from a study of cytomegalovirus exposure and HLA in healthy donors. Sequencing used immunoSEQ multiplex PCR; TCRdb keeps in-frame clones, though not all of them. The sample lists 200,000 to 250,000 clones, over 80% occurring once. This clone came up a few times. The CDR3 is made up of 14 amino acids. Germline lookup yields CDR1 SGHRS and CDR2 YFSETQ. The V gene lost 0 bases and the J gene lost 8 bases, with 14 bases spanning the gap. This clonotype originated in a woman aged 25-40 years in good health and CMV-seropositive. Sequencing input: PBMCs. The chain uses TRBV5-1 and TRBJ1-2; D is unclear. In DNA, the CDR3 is TGCGCCAGCAGCTTGGTACCGGAGGCGTCAGGCTACACCTTC. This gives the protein CASSLVPEASGYTF. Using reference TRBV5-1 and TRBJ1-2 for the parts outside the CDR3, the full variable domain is KAGVTQTPRYLIKTRGQQVTLSCSPISGHRSVSWYQQTPGQGLQFLFEYFSETQRNKGNFPGRFSGRQFSNSRSEMNVSTLELGDSALYLCASSLVPEASGYTFGSGTRLTVV.